This TCR beta chain was captured in a study of blood T cell repertoires in COVID-19 (dated by TCRdb to the early 2020s). With regard to the full study: Collaborator samples came from the United States, Italy and Spain and covered acute and convalescent phases of COVID-19. Where HLA class I and class II types were available, the types were taken from metadata supplied by the sample provider, not from assay-based typing. Deeply sampled blood TCRbeta repertoires from subjects exposed to, actively infected with, or recovered from COVID-19 were included in the dataset. The repertoires were made available in a free public database intended to serve as a resource for research on the immune response to SARS-CoV-2. Samples were obtained from the ongoing ImmuneRACE study (first 160 participants) and from over 1,000 subjects provided by 6 global collaborators. The material from the prospective study consisted of cDNA or gDNA derived from T cells, B-cell-depleted T cells, or PBMCs. Sample metadata almost always included a de-identified subject ID, COVID-19 status, age in years and sex. The study at large found these results: The amount of clinical and demographic metadata varied by source and participant and was provided uncurated.

To note about this clone: No antigen is known for it. Per-base quality was not reported, and no clone a single base away is much larger than it.

TCRbeta CDR3 regions were amplified from genomic DNA by means of the immunoSEQ Assay, a bias-controlled multiplex PCR. The authors processed their data as follows. The number of nucleated cells in each sample was estimated from the amplification of reference gene primers within the assay. To quantify the absolute abundance of each unique TCRbeta CDR3 rearrangement, sequence reads were collapsed and filtered. Productive Simpson clonality was computed per sample as the square root of Simpson's diversity index over productive rearrangements. TCRdb stores this immuneACCESS table with in-frame sequences only. Part of the clones is absent; in the studies checked, under half of the shortfall reflects unresolved V genes, and no reason is known for the rest. Clonal size and the V and J genes are those of that table, whereas D and trimming came from the DNA. In all, the sample holds hundreds of thousands of clones, and approximately 86% of those were seen once. The ten most abundant clones make up approximately 0.7% of the sample.

Unmatched junction bases come to 4, with V trimmed by 5 bases and J by 0 bases. The germline V gene encodes CDR1 SQVTM and CDR2 ANQGSEA. Measured from the cysteine to the phenylalanine, the CDR3 is 14 residues long. The only DNA kept is the CDR3, 42 bases in frame from the first base. Whole blood was collected in K2EDTA tubes by collaborating institutions according to the institutions' own protocols. Collaborator samples were shipped for TCRbeta analysis as frozen whole blood, isolated PBMCs, or DNA extracted from either sample type. The sequencing input was peripheral blood. The chain joins TRBV29-1 to TRBJ2-3; 8 bases in between match TRBD1. The source of this sequence is a human donor in a cohort sampled during active COVID-19. The sequenced DNA: TGCAGCGTTTCAGGGGGCATAAGCACAGATACGCAGTATTTT. Protein translation: CSVSGGISTDTQYF.